These 5 T cell receptor beta chains came from one sample sequenced in a study of shared clonotypes between healthy human individuals. Data came from immunoSEQ multiplex PCR; TCRdb stores just in-frame clones and leaves some out. The repertoire holds about 110,000 clones, with roughly 66% as singletons. Sequenced: memory CD8+ T cells sorted from blood. Subset specified: CD45RO+ cells pooled with CCR7-negative TemRA cells. Receptors were obtained from a woman under 40 in good health.

The genes are TRBV11-2 and TRBJ2-5, with D perhaps being TRBD1 or TRBD2 (6 bases each). Germline CDR1 reads SGHAT; CDR2 reads FQNNGV. V gave up 1 base and J gave up 5 bases, with 14 bases separating them. This CDR3 spans 15 amino acids. The CDR3 region is CASSLGYGGGETQYF. DNA for the CDR3: TGTGCCAGCAGCTTAGGATACGGAGGGGGGGAGACCCAGTACTTC.

The V and J genes are TRBV4-2 and TRBJ1-2; perhaps TRBD1 as D (5 bases). This CDR3 comprises 13 residues. V shed 0 bases and J shed 5 bases, with 7 bases lying between them. Germline V gene lookup returns CDR1 LGHNA and CDR2 YNFKEQ. The CDR3 is CASSQDWGYGYTF. In DNA form, the CDR3 reads TGTGCCAGCAGCCAAGATTGGGGGTATGGCTACACCTTC.

The chain joins TRBV2 to TRBJ1-2; D possibly corresponds to TRBD1 (5 bases). The CDR3 contains 11 residues. The V end was cut by 8 bases, the J end by 7 bases, with 11 bases between. Germline assignment: CDR1 SNHLY and CDR2 FYNNEI. This CDR3 reads CASAGIVGYTF. DNA for the CDR3: TGTGCCAGCGCAGGGATCGTTGGCTACACCTTC.

This chain joins TRBV19 and TRBJ1-1, with a possible D match to TRBD1 (5 bases). Deletions cut 8 bases from V and 3 bases from J, with 22 bases between. The V gene's germline CDR1 is LNHDA and CDR2 SQIVND (reference sequence). CDR3 length: 16 residues. CDR3 sequence (DNA): TGTGCCAGTCGCCGGGGAGGGGAGGGAACCGACACTGAAGCTTTCTTT. Protein: CASRRGGEGTDTEAFF.

The rearrangement uses TRBV7-6 and TRBJ2-3; D is unclear. The CDR3 extends over 12 amino acids. The germline CDR1 and CDR2 sequences are SGHVS and FNYEAQ. The germline V and J ends were trimmed by 1 base and 4 bases, with 3 bases remaining between them. In DNA form, the CDR3 reads TGTGCCAGCAGCTTAGTTCCAGATACGCAGTATTTT. Translating it yields CASSLVPDTQYF. Variable domain in full (rest from reference TRBV7-6 and TRBJ2-3): GAGVSQSPRYKVTKRGQDVALRCDPISGHVSLYWYRQALGQGPEFLTYFNYEAQQDKSGLPNDRFSAERPEGSISTLTIQRTEQRDSAMYRCASSLVPDTQYFGPGTRLTVL.